This section outlines one T cell receptor (beta chain) sequence together with its context. Germline V gene data show CDR1 as DFQATT and CDR2 as SNEGSKA (reference sequence). V shed 0 bases and J shed 2 bases, with 11 bases lying between them. The CDR3 spans 14 residues. TCRdb itself ran the RT-PCR reads through MiXCR, one entry per CDR3 protein. In the table there are more than 550,000 distinct CDR3 sequences, over 12% of which are singletons. The specimen sequenced was memory CD4+ T cells from blood. The TCR sequence derives from a female donor in good health, serving as a healthy control. The chain joins TRBV20-1 to TRBJ2-7; D is unclear. CDR3 sequence reads: CSARDSLDTYEQYF. The CDR3 region has the DNA TGCAGTGCTAGAGATTCCCTTGACACCTACGAGCAGTACTTC.